Listed below are T cell receptor beta chains from one sample, sequenced in a study of human T cells and chemical hapten exposure. TCRdb re-called the RACE reads with MiXCR, one entry per CDR3 protein. The sample holds around 110,000 distinct CDR3 sequences, about 11% seen once. Source: whole blood, taken in connection with sensitization to the hapten diphenylcyclopropenone (DPC). These receptors all come from a woman in her forties or fifties with alopecia areata. Some clones in this sample may be carry-over from other donors' samples. The CDR3 runs from the conserved cysteine through the conserved F or W.

V gene: TRBV21-1
CDR3 protein: CASSTRKGWTEHYGYTF

V gene: TRBV4-2
CDR3 protein: CASSQELGRAGDEQFF

V gene: TRBV29-1
CDR3 protein: CSVEDPYSYEQYF

V gene: TRBV5-6
CDR3 protein: CASTRRESAYEQYF

V gene: TRBV4-3
CDR3 protein: CASSFGTSGYNEQFF

V gene: TRBV20-1
CDR3 protein: CSARVGRGTGNTIYF

V gene: TRBV6-5
CDR3 protein: CASSPNVQGFSNQPQHF

V gene: TRBV11-2
CDR3 protein: CASSLTGPSGGGTDTQYF

V gene: TRBV6-1
CDR3 protein: CASSHHRGLDNEQFF

V gene: TRBV6-6
CDR3 protein: CASGGNYNSPLHF

V gene: TRBV12-3/TRBV12-4
CDR3 protein: CASSLGPGVAAGELFF

V gene: TRBV15
CDR3 protein: CATSREALAPYNEQFF

V gene: TRBV20-1
CDR3 protein: CSVARGGGYEQYF

V gene: TRBV20-1
CDR3 protein: CSARAVTSGYEQYF

V gene: TRBV6-6
CDR3 protein: CASSYYGTGGASGNTIYF

V gene: TRBV18
CDR3 protein: CASSQKAGGTDTQYF

V gene: TRBV12-3/TRBV12-4
CDR3 protein: CASSKGTGRSTEAFF

V gene: TRBV20-1
CDR3 protein: CSAGTGDLYGYTF

V gene: TRBV6-1
CDR3 protein: CASSEVGQLSTDTQYF

V gene: TRBV5-1
CDR3 protein: CASSPGQAQETQYF

V gene: TRBV12-3/TRBV12-4
CDR3 protein: CASSQTGLGASEQYF

V gene: TRBV7-6
CDR3 protein: CASSLKQYTGELFF

V gene: TRBV7-2
CDR3 protein: CASSFSAGDMTGELFF

V gene: TRBV29-1
CDR3 protein: CSVEIFGVSGNTIYF

V gene: TRBV4-2
CDR3 protein: CASSQDRDISNYGYTF

V gene: TRBV29-1
CDR3 protein: CSAVLRGLSSTEQYF

V gene: TRBV6-6
CDR3 protein: CASRIVTGTRRAKNIQYF

V gene: TRBV5-6
CDR3 protein: CASSLAGTGETQYF

V gene: TRBV20-1
CDR3 protein: CSATETGGYTF

V gene: TRBV11-2
CDR3 protein: CASSVLQGNTEAFF